This T cell receptor (beta chain) appears in the sequencing data of a study of radiotherapy plus CTLA-4 blockade in lung cancer. Overall study findings and caveats: Some TCR clones had been derived from tumors. These clones expanded in peripheral blood after radiotherapy plus ipilimumab. Reports state that early shifts in blood T cell clones, with interferon-beta, best predicted response.

The assay was immunoSEQ multiplex PCR, and TCRdb's table has in-frame clones only and misses some. The repertoire holds some 62,000 clones, with roughly 80% as singletons. A remark on this clone: No antigen is known for it.

Those with chemo-refractory metastatic non-small-cell lung cancer were treated with focal radiation combined with CTLA-4 blockade using ipilimumab. CDR1 MNHEY and CDR2 SVGAGI come from the germline V gene. The CDR3 is 13 amino acids. Trimming cost V 8 bases and J 0 bases, with 7 bases left between them. This sample comprised peripheral blood, obtained from a patient treated with radiotherapy plus ipilimumab. The rearrangement uses TRBV6-5 and TRBJ2-2; D is undetermined. The TCR was taken from a human donor with non-small cell lung cancer who had a complete response to radiotherapy plus ipilimumab. This CDR3 reads CASCRTNTGELFF. In DNA, the CDR3 is TGTGCCAGCTGTCGGACGAACACCGGGGAGCTGTTTTTT.